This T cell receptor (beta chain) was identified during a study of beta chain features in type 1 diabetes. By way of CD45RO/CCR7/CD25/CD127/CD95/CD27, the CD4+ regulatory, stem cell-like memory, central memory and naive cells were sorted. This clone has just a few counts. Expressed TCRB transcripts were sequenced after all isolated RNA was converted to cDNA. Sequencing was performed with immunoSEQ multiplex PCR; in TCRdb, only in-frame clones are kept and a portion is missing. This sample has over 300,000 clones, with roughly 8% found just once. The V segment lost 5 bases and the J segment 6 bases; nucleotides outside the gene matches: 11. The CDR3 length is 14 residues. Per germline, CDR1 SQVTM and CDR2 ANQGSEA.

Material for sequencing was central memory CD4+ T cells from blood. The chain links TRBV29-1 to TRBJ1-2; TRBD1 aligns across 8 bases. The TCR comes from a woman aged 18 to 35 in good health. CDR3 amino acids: CSVILPGQVNGYTF. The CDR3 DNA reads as TGCAGCGTTATTTTACCGGGACAGGTTAATGGCTACACCTTC.